The clone carrying this T cell receptor (beta chain) was detected only a few times. Its antigen remains unknown. Germline CDR1 reads MNHEY; CDR2 reads SVGAGI. The CDR3 totals 14 residues. With 2 bases clipped from V and 7 bases from J, the junction kept 8 bases outside the gene matches. The entry originates in a study of cytomegalovirus exposure and HLA in healthy donors. Study information: From donors who were HLA-typed, an early data release held 80 million to 85 million unique TCRs. Study-wide results and caveats: A later analysis revealed that TCR association rates differed between HLA loci, peaking at DRB1 and bottoming out at HLA-C.

In the PCR, 60 Vbeta and 13 Jbeta primers were used. Assay used: immunoSEQ multiplex PCR; TCRdb lists only in-frame clones, some missing. The profile covers about 160,000 clones, with over 65% appearing a single time and approximately 6.9% taken by the ten largest. This sequence was found in a man aged 35 to 55 in good health and CMV-seropositive. The rearrangement uses TRBV6-5 and TRBJ2-7, with 7 positions matching TRBD1. Sequenced sample: PBMCs. The CDR3 reads CASSYDRVVLEQYF. CDR3 bases: TGTGCCAGCAGTTACGACAGGGTGGTACTGGAGCAGTACTTC.